Listed below are T cell receptor beta chains from one sample, sequenced in a study of Ad26.COV2.S vaccination and SARS-CoV-2 variants. Method: immunoSEQ multiplex PCR; TCRdb's copy keeps in-frame clones and lacks some. Among 400,000 to 500,000 clones listed, 85% to 90% were seen once. Here the sequenced sample was peripheral blood, taken in a trial of Ad26.COV2.S vaccine versus placebo. The receptors were gathered from a person aged 18-60 years who received the Ad26.COV2.S COVID-19 vaccine or a placebo. Both conserved end residues are part of each CDR3.

CDR3 protein	J gene	V gene
CASSVEPHGEGTQYF	TRBJ2-3	TRBV9
CASRAGTGVGYEQYF	TRBJ2-7	TRBV2
CASSPSGQGVAHTQYF	TRBJ2-3	TRBV28
CATSDSGGRGYTF	TRBJ1-2	TRBV24-1
CASSLRLAGGLRDNEQFF	TRBJ2-1	TRBV5-1
CASRFTGGAGNTIYF	TRBJ1-3	TRBV27
CASSLRSGSPGRPWGTDTQYF	TRBJ2-3	TRBV18
CASSIRTGLNTEAFF	TRBJ1-1	TRBV7-8
CASSLGERRGNEQFF	TRBJ2-1	TRBV5-5
CASGPNPYEQYF	TRBJ2-7	TRBV7-3
CASSFRDGGVETQYF	TRBJ2-5	TRBV11-3
CASSSQGRGGELFF	TRBJ2-2	TRBV5-1
CASSQAWGNSGNTIYF	TRBJ1-3	TRBV4-1
CASSLDQRIYGYTF	TRBJ1-2	TRBV7-9
CASSLTGNQPQHF	TRBJ1-5	TRBV5-1
CASSVTDFGEQFF	TRBJ2-1	TRBV11-2
CAITDGLYTEAFF	TRBJ1-1	TRBV5-4
CASSGGTGLAPNTGELFF	TRBJ2-2	TRBV5-4
CASSFRGLGGYTF	TRBJ1-2	TRBV27
CASSPVPPYTSGSYNEQFF	TRBJ2-1	TRBV18
CASRAGQGWSETQYF	TRBJ2-5	TRBV5-1
CASSERGTSGNTIYF	TRBJ1-3	TRBV2
CASRTGYSGNEQFF	TRBJ2-1	TRBV7-2
CASSRGTLLVDTQYF	TRBJ2-3	TRBV4-3
CASSPPIPDSEQYF	TRBJ2-7	TRBV18
CASSIGNTIYF	TRBJ1-3	TRBV19
CSVVTTLYTDTQYF	TRBJ2-3	TRBV29-1
CASSPDRGQETQYF	TRBJ2-5	TRBV18
CASSQAPNTEAFF	TRBJ1-1	TRBV25-1
CASTTGSATPQHF	TRBJ1-5	TRBV19
CASSYSGRKDNEQFF	TRBJ2-1	TRBV5-1
CAWSEQGVYVSTEAFF	TRBJ1-1	TRBV30
CASSATSTDTQYF	TRBJ2-3	TRBV5-4
CSVVGPRAYGYTF	TRBJ1-2	TRBV29-1
CASSPILFDGDYGYTF	TRBJ1-2	TRBV3-1/TRBV3-2
CASSQNRQALKAFF	TRBJ1-1	TRBV3-1/TRBV3-2
CASSLDLAGGNTGELFF	TRBJ2-2	TRBV7-6
CASSQDLSGVYDGYTF	TRBJ1-2	TRBV4-3
CATSDVTGGTHQETQYF	TRBJ2-5	TRBV24-1
CASRGDRNTEAFF	TRBJ1-1	TRBV2
CASSKVGGATYNEQFF	TRBJ2-1	TRBV5-1
CAWSVRNLYEQYF	TRBJ2-7	TRBV30
CASSVAESNTGELFF	TRBJ2-2	TRBV2
CASSPRAGANYNEQFF	TRBJ2-1	TRBV3-1/TRBV3-2
CASSLRAWGTSGIASTGELFF	TRBJ2-2	TRBV7-3
CASSDRGRRDEQYF	TRBJ2-7	TRBV25-1
CATSPGAGNTIYF	TRBJ1-3	TRBV27
CATSPGQGDYEQYF	TRBJ2-7	TRBV24-1
CASSFGKLNNEQFF	TRBJ2-1	TRBV7-2
CASSFTGLAGATVETQYF	TRBJ2-5	TRBV7-9
CASEMFSGAGGYTF	TRBJ1-2	TRBV2
CSVDSQETQYF	TRBJ2-5	TRBV29-1
CASHLAGGYNEQFF	TRBJ2-1	TRBV7-2
CASSGDPYNEQFF	TRBJ2-1	TRBV5-4
CASSAQGLLYGYTF	TRBJ1-2	TRBV7-2
CASSYGGQPQHF	TRBJ1-5	TRBV6-6
CAISRGGYGYTF	TRBJ1-2	TRBV4-2
CASSQAVGHGRSPLHF	TRBJ1-6	TRBV3-1/TRBV3-2
CAWSTLAGSTQYF	TRBJ2-3	TRBV30